The rows below give T cell receptor beta chains drawn from one sample of a study of identical twins. TCRdb independently ran MiXCR on the 5' RACE reads; one entry per CDR3 protein. The sample lists around 340,000 distinct CDR3 sequences; 9% to 15% were seen once. The same sample was also used in a study of yellow fever vaccine responses in identical twins.

The sample taken for sequencing was CD8+ T cells sorted from blood. The origin of the receptors is a woman younger than 30 in good health. CDR3s include the opening cysteine and the closing phenylalanine or tryptophan. A clone size is listed for some rows: how often the clone was seen (once, few, many), or a class if it is expanded.

J gene,clone size,V gene,CDR3 protein
TRBJ2-3,NA,TRBV29-1,CSVPQGTDTQYF
TRBJ2-5,many,TRBV15,CATSTGQGGETQYF
TRBJ1-5,few,TRBV6-1,CASSEPPREMGGPQHF
TRBJ2-1,few,TRBV20-1,CCAGDLAVSSYNEQFF
TRBJ2-5,NA,TRBV4-2,CASSQDAWAYLWYQETQYF
TRBJ2-1,NA,TRBV27,CASSFVYSSYNEQFF
TRBJ1-1,NA,TRBV27,CASSSTGKNTEAFF
TRBJ2-3,few,TRBV20-1,CSAGPVALGTDTQYF
TRBJ2-1,NA,TRBV27,CASRLSGRATGEQFF
TRBJ1-5,few,TRBV4-1,CASSQYGTNQPQHF
TRBJ2-1,few,TRBV18,CASSPEGSTYNEQFF
TRBJ2-1,NA,TRBV2,CASNELAGDHNSYNEQFF
TRBJ1-1,many,TRBV12-3/TRBV12-4,CASSLRHPTITEAFF
TRBJ2-1,NA,TRBV7-6,CASSLGRASYNEQFF
TRBJ2-1,few,TRBV18,CASSPHYRDIGREQFF
TRBJ2-1,few,TRBV15,CATSSSSVYNEQFF
TRBJ2-5,NA,TRBV7-8,CASSSHRLEEETQYF
TRBJ2-7,many,TRBV4-1,CASSQELRGAYEQYF
TRBJ1-5,few,TRBV3-1,CASSGQRNQPQHF
TRBJ2-1,NA,TRBV6-2/TRBV6-3,CASSISRSNEQFF
TRBJ1-4,NA,TRBV11-2,CASSRTGTTNEKLFF
TRBJ2-3,many,TRBV6-4,CASSPAGGGTDTQYF
TRBJ2-1,NA,TRBV5-5,CASRRPSDEQFF
TRBJ1-2,NA,TRBV28,CASTPVAGDYGYTF
TRBJ2-7,NA,TRBV28,CASSSPPKGDVEQYF
TRBJ2-2,NA,TRBV25-1,CASSAAGTGLVGELFF
TRBJ1-3,few,TRBV29-1,CSVAAAVGAHSGNTIYF
TRBJ2-2,NA,TRBV5-1,CASSFEGDTGELFF
TRBJ1-1,NA,TRBV6-5,CASSYSRALPGAEAFF
TRBJ2-2,NA,TRBV29-1,CSVPGLAGAGTGELFF
TRBJ1-2,few,TRBV29-1,CSVEVGRAPIIGGYTF
TRBJ1-2,NA,TRBV27,CASRIPGQANYGYTF
TRBJ2-7,NA,TRBV24-1,CATSVGGAYEQYF
TRBJ1-5,few,TRBV28,CASSLDRGSGQPQHF
TRBJ1-1,few,TRBV4-1,CASSLAGDQGNTEAFF
TRBJ2-7,many,TRBV2,CASSPGTSGSHEQYF
TRBJ2-7,few,TRBV7-8,CASSADKASSYEQYF
TRBJ1-1,NA,TRBV4-2,CASSQSIEGTVSFF
TRBJ2-5,NA,TRBV9,CASSVESAVQETQYF
TRBJ2-5,few,TRBV7-9,CASSYPGGKGQETQYF
TRBJ2-1,NA,TRBV27,CASSLIRAAGDEQFF
TRBJ2-7,NA,TRBV9,CASSPGQGNGYEQYF
TRBJ2-3,NA,TRBV9,CASSVRTGATDTQYF
TRBJ2-1,few,TRBV28,CASSLEGGGPNEQFF
TRBJ2-7,NA,TRBV20-1,CSARDTSASSYEQYF
TRBJ2-7,many,TRBV12-3/TRBV12-4,CASRAGSSYEQYF
TRBJ2-1,few,TRBV5-5,CASSQYGGGYNEQFF
TRBJ2-2,NA,TRBV12-3/TRBV12-4,CASSLNRNTGELFF
TRBJ1-5,NA,TRBV2,CASSGDDSEQPQHF
TRBJ1-2,few,TRBV6-1,CASSEIGSNYGYTF
TRBJ2-1,NA,TRBV3-1,CASSQVGQAYNEQFF
TRBJ2-7,NA,TRBV28,CASSPGDNPYEQYF
TRBJ2-5,few,TRBV6-2/TRBV6-3,CASSSLSLGIQETQYF
TRBJ2-7,few,TRBV7-9,CASSLAVLEDSSYEQYF
TRBJ2-6,many,TRBV5-6,CASSFGANVLTF